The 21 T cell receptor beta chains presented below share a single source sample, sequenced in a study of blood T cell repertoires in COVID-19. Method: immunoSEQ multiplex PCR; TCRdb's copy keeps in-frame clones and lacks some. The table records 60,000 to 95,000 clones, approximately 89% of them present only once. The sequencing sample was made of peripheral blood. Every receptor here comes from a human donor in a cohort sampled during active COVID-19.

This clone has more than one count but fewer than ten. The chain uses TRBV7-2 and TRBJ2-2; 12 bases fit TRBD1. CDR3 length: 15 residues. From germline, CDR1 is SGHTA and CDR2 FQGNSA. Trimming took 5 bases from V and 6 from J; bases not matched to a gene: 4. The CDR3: CASSPGQGAAGELFF. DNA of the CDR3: TGTGCCAGCAGCCCGGGACAGGGGGCTGCCGGGGAGCTGTTTTTT.

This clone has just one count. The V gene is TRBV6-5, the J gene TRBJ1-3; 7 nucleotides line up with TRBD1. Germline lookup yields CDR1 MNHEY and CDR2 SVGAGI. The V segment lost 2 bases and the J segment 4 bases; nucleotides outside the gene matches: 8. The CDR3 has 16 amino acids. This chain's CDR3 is CASSYRGRGVGNTIYF. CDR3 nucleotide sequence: TGTGCCAGCAGTTACCGCGGCAGGGGGGTCGGAAACACCATATATTTT.

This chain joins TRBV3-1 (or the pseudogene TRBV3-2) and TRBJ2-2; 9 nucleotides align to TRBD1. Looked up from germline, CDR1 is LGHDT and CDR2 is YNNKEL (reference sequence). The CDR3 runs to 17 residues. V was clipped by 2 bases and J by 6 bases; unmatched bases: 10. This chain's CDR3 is CASSQFLPGQGSGELFF. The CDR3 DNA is TGTGCCAGCAGCCAATTCTTACCGGGACAGGGTTCCGGGGAGCTGTTTTTT.

Here the CDR3 DNA reads TGCGCCAGCAGCTTGGCGGGGAGAGGCTTCGACATTCAGTACTTC. Its translation: CASSLAGRGFDIQYF. The gene calls are TRBV5-1 and TRBJ2-4, with D possibly matching TRBD2 (5 bases). The CDR3 consists of 15 residues. Between the trimmed V and J ends, which lost 0 bases and 8 bases, there was a span of 15 bases. Germline values: CDR1 SGHRS, CDR2 YFSETQ.

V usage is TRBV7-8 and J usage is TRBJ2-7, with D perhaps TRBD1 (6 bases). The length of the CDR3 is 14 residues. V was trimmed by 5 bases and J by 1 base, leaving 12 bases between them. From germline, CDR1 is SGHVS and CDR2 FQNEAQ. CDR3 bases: TGTGCCAGCAGCCCCGGGACAAGTTCCTACGAGCAGTACTTC. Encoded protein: CASSPGTSSYEQYF. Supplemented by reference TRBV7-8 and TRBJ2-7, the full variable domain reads GAGVSQSPRYKVAKRGQDVALRCDPISGHVSLFWYQQALGQGPEFLTYFQNEAQLDKSGLPSDRFFAERPEGSVSTLKIQRTQQEDSAVYLCASSPGTSSYEQYFGPGTRLTVT.

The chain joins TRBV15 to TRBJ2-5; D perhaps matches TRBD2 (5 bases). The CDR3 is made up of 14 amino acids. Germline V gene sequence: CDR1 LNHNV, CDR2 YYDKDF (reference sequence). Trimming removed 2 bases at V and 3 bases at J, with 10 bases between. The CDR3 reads CATSRPPGEETQYF. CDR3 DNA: TGTGCCACCAGCAGACCCCCCGGGGAAGAGACCCAGTACTTC.

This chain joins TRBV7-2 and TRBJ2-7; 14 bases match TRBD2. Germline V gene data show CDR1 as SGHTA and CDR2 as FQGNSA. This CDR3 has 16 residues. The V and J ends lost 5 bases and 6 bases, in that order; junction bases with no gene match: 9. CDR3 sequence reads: CASSQGLAGVGFEQYF. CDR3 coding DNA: TGTGCCAGCAGCCAGGGACTAGCGGGGGTGGGGTTCGAGCAGTACTTC.

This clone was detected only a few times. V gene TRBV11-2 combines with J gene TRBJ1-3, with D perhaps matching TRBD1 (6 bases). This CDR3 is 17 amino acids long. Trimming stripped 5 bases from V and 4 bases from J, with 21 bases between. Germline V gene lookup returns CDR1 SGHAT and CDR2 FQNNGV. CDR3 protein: CASSIKKQGISGNTIYF. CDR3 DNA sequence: TGTGCCAGCAGCATTAAAAAGCAGGGGATCTCAGGAAACACCATATATTTT.

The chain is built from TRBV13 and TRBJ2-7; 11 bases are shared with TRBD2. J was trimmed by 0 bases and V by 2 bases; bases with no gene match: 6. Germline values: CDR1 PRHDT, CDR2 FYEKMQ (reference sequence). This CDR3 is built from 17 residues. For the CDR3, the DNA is TGTGCCAGCAGCTTATTGGGACTAGCGGACAGCTCCTACGAGCAGTACTTC. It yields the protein CASSLLGLADSSYEQYF.

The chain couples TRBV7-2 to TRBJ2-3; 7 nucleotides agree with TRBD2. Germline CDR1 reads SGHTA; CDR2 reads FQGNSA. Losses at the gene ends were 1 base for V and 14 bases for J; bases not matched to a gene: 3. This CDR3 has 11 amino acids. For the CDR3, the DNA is TGTGCCAGCAGCTTAGGGACTAGTGTGTATTTT. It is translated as CASSLGTSVYF.

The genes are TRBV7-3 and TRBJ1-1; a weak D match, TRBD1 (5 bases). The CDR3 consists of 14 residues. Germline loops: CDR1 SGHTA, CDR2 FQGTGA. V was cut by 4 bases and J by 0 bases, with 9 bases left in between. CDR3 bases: TGTGCCAGCAGCTCCGGACACCTGAACACTGAAGCTTTCTTT. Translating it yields CASSSGHLNTEAFF.

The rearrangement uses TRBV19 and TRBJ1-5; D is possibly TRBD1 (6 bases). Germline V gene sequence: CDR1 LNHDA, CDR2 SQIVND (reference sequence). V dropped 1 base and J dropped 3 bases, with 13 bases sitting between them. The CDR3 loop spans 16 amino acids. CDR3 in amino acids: CASSIGTGRNNQPQHF. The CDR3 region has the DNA TGTGCCAGTAGTATAGGTACAGGGCGAAACAATCAGCCCCAGCATTTT.

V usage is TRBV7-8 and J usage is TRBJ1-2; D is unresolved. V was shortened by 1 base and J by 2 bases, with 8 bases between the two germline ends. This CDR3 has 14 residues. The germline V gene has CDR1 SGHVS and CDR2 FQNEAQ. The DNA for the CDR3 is TGTGCCAGCAGCTTAGACGGGTCCAACTATGGCTACACCTTC. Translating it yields CASSLDGSNYGYTF. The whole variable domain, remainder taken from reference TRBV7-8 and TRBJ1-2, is GAGVSQSPRYKVAKRGQDVALRCDPISGHVSLFWYQQALGQGPEFLTYFQNEAQLDKSGLPSDRFFAERPEGSVSTLKIQRTQQEDSAVYLCASSLDGSNYGYTFGSGTRLTVV.

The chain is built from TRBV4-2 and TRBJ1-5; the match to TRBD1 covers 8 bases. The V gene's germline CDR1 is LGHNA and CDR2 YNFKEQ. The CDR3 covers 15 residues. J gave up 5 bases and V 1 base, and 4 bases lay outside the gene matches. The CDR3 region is CASSQGQGSYQPQHF. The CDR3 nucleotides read TGTGCCAGCAGCCAAGGACAGGGGAGTTATCAGCCCCAGCATTTT.

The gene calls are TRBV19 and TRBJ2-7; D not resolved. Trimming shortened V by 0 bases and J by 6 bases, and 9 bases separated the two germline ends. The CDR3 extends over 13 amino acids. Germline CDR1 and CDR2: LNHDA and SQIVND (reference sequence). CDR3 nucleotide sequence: TGTGCCAGTAGTATAGAAACACCCCGCGAGCAGTACTTC. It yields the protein CASSIETPREQYF.

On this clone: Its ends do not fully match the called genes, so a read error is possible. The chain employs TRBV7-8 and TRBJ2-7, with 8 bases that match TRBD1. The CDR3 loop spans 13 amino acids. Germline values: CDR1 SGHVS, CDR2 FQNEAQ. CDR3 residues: CASSLRVDGQGPF. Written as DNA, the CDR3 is TGTGCCAGCAGCTTAAGGGTGGATGGACAGGGACCCTTC.

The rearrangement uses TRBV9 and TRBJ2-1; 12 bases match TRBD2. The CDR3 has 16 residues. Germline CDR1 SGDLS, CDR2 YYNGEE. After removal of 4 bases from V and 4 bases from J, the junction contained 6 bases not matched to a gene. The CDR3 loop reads CASSRTSGADYNEQFF. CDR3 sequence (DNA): TGTGCCAGCAGCCGGACTAGCGGGGCAGATTACAATGAGCAGTTCTTC.

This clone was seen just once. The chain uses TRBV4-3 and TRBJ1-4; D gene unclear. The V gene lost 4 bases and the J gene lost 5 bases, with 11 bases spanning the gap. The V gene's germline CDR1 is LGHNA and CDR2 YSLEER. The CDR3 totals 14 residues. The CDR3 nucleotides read TGCGCCAGCAGCCCGACCGCGGCAAATGAAAAACTGTTTTTT. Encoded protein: CASSPTAANEKLFF.

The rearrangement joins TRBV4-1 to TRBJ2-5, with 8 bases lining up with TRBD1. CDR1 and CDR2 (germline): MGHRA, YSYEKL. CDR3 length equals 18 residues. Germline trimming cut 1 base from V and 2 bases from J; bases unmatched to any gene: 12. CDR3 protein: CASSQVQGAYPGQETQYF. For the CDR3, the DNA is TGCGCCAGCAGCCAAGTCCAGGGGGCCTACCCGGGTCAAGAGACCCAGTACTTC.

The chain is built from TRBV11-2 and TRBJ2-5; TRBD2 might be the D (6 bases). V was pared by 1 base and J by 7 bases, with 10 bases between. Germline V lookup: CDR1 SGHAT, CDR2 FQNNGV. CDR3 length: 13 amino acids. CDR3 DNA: TGTGCCAGCAGCTTAGTCTCCGGGGGGACCCAGTACTTC. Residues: CASSLVSGGTQYF.

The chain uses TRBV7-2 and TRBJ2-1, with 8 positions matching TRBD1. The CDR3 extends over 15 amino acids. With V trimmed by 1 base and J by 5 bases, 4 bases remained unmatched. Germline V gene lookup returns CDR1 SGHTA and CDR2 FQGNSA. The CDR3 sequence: CASSLGRTGNNEQFF. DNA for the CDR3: TGTGCCAGCAGCTTAGGTAGGACAGGGAACAATGAGCAGTTCTTC.